This T cell receptor beta chain was obtained from a study of blood T cells in healthy people across ages. Overall study: Template switching picked up about one barcoded beta molecule for each two T cells.

For every donor, a draw yielded around 10 milliliters of peripheral blood. A J-beta primer mix and a sample-barcoded 5' primer were used in a second PCR of about 6 to 12 cycles. MiXCR, run by TCRdb on the 5' RACE reads, gives a single entry per CDR3 protein. Of 450,000 to 600,000 distinct CDR3 sequences in the sample, roughly a quarter are singletons; the top ten hold under 4.5%. Germline CDR1 and CDR2: MDHEN and SYDVKM. The V end lost 7 bases, the J end lost 2 bases, and 11 bases lay between the germline ends. This CDR3 is built from 13 residues. This sample also appeared in a second study, on T cells of mothers and their children.

The receptor was derived from a boy aged 2 to 10 in good health. Material for sequencing was blood. J is TRBJ2-5 and V is TRBV28; D may be TRBD2 (6 bases). CDR3 nucleotide sequence: TGTGCCAGCACCAAGGGACTGCAAGAGACCCAGTACTTC. Encoded protein: CASTKGLQETQYF.